Listed below are T cell receptor beta chains from one sample, sequenced in a study of blood T cell repertoires in COVID-19. Using immunoSEQ multiplex PCR, the repertoire was profiled, and TCRdb retains in-frame clones only, with some absent. The sample contains approximately 100,000 clones, around 80% of which appear only once. Sequencing was done on a sample of peripheral blood. The receptors shown here come from a man between 65 and 85 years old with acute or convalescent COVID-19. The CDR3 runs from the conserved cysteine through the conserved F or W.

v_gene,j_gene,CDR3aa
TRBV19,TRBJ2-7,CASSTWTGSDEQYF
TRBV24-1,TRBJ2-3,CATSDPVPGLAGDTQYF
TRBV5-1,TRBJ1-1,CASSLGTENTEAFF
TRBV5-1,TRBJ2-5,CASLPDSKETQYF
TRBV5-1,TRBJ2-1,CASSSPGTYNEQFF
TRBV20-1,TRBJ2-7,CSASPTYEQYF
TRBV27,TRBJ1-2,CASRRRDSSNYGYTF
TRBV4-1,TRBJ2-1,CASRGQGYNEQFF
TRBV24-1,TRBJ1-5,CATSKSLNNQPQHF
TRBV6-6,TRBJ2-3,CASGRGQGSTDTQYF
TRBV5-1,TRBJ1-5,CASSSGQNNQPQHF
TRBV6-1,TRBJ2-7,CASSAYRGAGFSYEQYF
TRBV18,TRBJ2-5,CASSLGQQETQYF
TRBV19,TRBJ1-6,CASSQQGAVSPLHF
TRBV5-4,TRBJ2-7,CASSSQGASYEQYF
TRBV4-2,TRBJ2-4,CASSHSTSGDSKNIQYF
TRBV11-2,TRBJ2-7,CASSLGDIDEQYF
TRBV7-9,TRBJ1-4,CASSLEVTRTGGEKLFF
TRBV5-1,TRBJ1-1,CASSRTGDINTEAFF
TRBV9,TRBJ2-2,CASSPLTSGNTGELFF
TRBV5-1,TRBJ2-2,CASSFGNTGELFF
TRBV7-8,TRBJ2-7,CASKSELLSYEQYF
TRBV21-1,TRBJ2-1,CASSKDRGNYNEQFF
TRBV10-2,TRBJ2-1,CASSDPISRAGEQFF
TRBV7-2,TRBJ1-3,CASSPTGSYGNTIYF